Below are 2 T cell receptor beta chains sequenced from a single sample in a study of blood T cell repertoires in COVID-19. Clones were read by immunoSEQ multiplex PCR, and TCRdb kept only the in-frame ones, dropping some. Here the sample spans 81,000 or so clones, about 88% being singletons. The sample was peripheral blood. These receptors all stem from a man in his 70s with active or convalescent COVID-19.

This chain connects TRBV4-1 to TRBJ1-1; D call uncertain. Looked up from germline, CDR1 is MGHRA and CDR2 is YSYEKL. The V end was cut by 3 bases, the J end by 4 bases, with 12 bases between. This CDR3 has 14 residues. The CDR3, as DNA: TGCGCCAGCAGCCAGGTGGACTCGGGCACTGAAGCTTTCTTT. It is translated as CASSQVDSGTEAFF.

The rearrangement uses TRBV5-4 and TRBJ2-7; 13 nucleotides match TRBD2. The junction had 2 bases not matched to a gene; V was cut back by 3 bases and J by 2 bases. Per germline, CDR1 SGHNT and CDR2 YYREEE (reference sequence). This CDR3 region has 15 residues. CDR3 in DNA: TGTGCCAGCAGCTCAGGACTAGCGGGAGCCTACGAGCAGTACTTC. Encoded protein: CASSSGLAGAYEQYF.